The 16 T cell receptor beta chains presented below share a single source sample, sequenced in a study of T-cell reconstitution after alpha-beta-depleted transplantation in children. The TCRbeta library incorporated unique molecular identifiers. TCRdb fed the PCR reads into MiXCR, producing one record per CDR3 protein. The sample records roughly 670,000 distinct CDR3 sequences, approximately 14% being singletons. Here the sequenced sample was PBMCs, taken before TCRalphabeta/CD19-depleted stem cell transplant. These TCRs come from a girl aged 2 to 10 with congenital amegakaryocytic thrombocytopenia, due to receive a stem cell transplant.

This clonotype occurred a few times. This chain links TRBV30 with TRBJ1-1; no clear D. CDR3 length: 12 amino acids. Germline V gives CDR1 GTSNPN, CDR2 SVGIG (reference sequence). V lost 1 base and J lost 5, with 8 bases in between. The CDR3 bases are TGTGCCTGGAGTGGGGGAAGAACTGAAGCTTTCTTT. Translation gives CAWSGGRTEAFF.

This clonotype has a handful of counts. The V gene is TRBV12-3 or TRBV12-4, the J gene TRBJ1-5, with D perhaps TRBD1 (6 bases). Trimming removed 6 bases at V and 5 bases at J, with 17 bases between. The CDR3 spans 15 residues. The CDR3, as DNA: TGTGCCAGCAGGGAAGGGGGGATATCCGATCAGCCCCAGCATTTT. This gives the protein CASREGGISDQPQHF.

Many counts were recorded for this clonotype. This chain links TRBV12-3 or TRBV12-4 with TRBJ2-1, with a tentative D call TRBD2 (6 bases). V was pared by 3 bases and J by 10 bases, with 10 bases between. The CDR3 totals 12 residues. The CDR3 DNA is TGTGCCAGCAGTTTCTTGGCGGGGGAGCAGTTCTTC. Amino acid sequence: CASSFLAGEQFF.

The rearrangement links TRBV20-1 to TRBJ2-4; the D is unclear. Germline assignment: CDR1 DFQATT and CDR2 SNEGSKA (reference sequence). V lost 3 bases to trimming and J lost 4 bases, with 4 bases between them. This CDR3 spans 11 amino acids. For the CDR3, the DNA is TGCAGTGCTAGGGGGAAAAACATTCAGTACTTC. It yields the protein CSARGKNIQYF.

This clonotype was seen a handful of times. V and J are TRBV12-3 or TRBV12-4 and TRBJ2-3; 10 nucleotides agree with TRBD1. The ends lost 9 bases at V and 4 bases at J; junction bases unmatched: 4. CDR3 length: 13 residues. The CDR3, as DNA: TGTGCCAGTGACAGGGGGCCGGCAGATACGCAGTATTTT. Translating it yields CASDRGPADTQYF.

This sequence joins TRBV20-1 and TRBJ2-5; 9 bases match TRBD2. The germline V gene encodes CDR1 DFQATT and CDR2 SNEGSKA (reference sequence). The CDR3 is made up of 14 amino acids. The J segment lost 12 bases and the V segment lost 4 bases, leaving 15 bases of the junction unmatched. For the CDR3, the DNA is TGCAGTGCTACGAATCGCGGGAGGGCCCGGGTGAAGTACTTC. Translation: CSATNRGRARVKYF.

This chain joins TRBV10-3 and TRBJ2-2, with TRBD2 matching over 8 bases. J lost 5 bases, V lost 10 bases, and 9 bases had no gene match. From germline, CDR1 is ENHRY and CDR2 SYGVKD. The CDR3 runs 14 residues. The CDR3 loop is CATKAGDGTGELFF. CDR3 bases: TGTGCCACCAAAGCGGGAGACGGGACCGGGGAGCTGTTTTTT.

This clonotype was seen repeatedly, ten times or more. The CDR3 is CSVSLYNEQFF. The CDR3 DNA reads TGCAGCGTTTCCCTGTACAATGAGCAGTTCTTC. This chain uses TRBV29-1 with TRBJ2-1; D not resolved. This CDR3 is 11 amino acids long. Trimming took off 5 bases at V and 4 bases at J, with 6 bases between the two ends. Germline V gene sequence: CDR1 SQVTM, CDR2 ANQGSEA.

This clonotype was recorded many times. The chain carries TRBV29-1 and TRBJ2-1; D is possibly TRBD2 (5 bases). This CDR3 is built from 13 residues. V lost 1 base and J lost 5, with 9 bases in between. CDR1 and CDR2 from the germline V gene are SQVTM and ANQGSEA. CDR3 in DNA: TGCAGCGTTGAAGTGTATAGCGACAATGAGCAGTTCTTC. Translation: CSVEVYSDNEQFF.

Many counts were recorded for this clonotype. The chain joins TRBV20-1 to TRBJ2-7, with D possibly TRBD1 on 7 matching bases. Trimming cost V 6 bases and J 3 bases, with 12 bases left between them. The CDR3 consists of 12 residues. Germline values: CDR1 DFQATT, CDR2 SNEGSKA (reference sequence). The CDR3, as DNA: TGCAGTGCGGCGGGACAGAGCTACGAGCAGTACTTC. Translating it yields CSAAGQSYEQYF.

The chain carries TRBV4-1 and TRBJ2-1; 9 nucleotides line up with TRBD2. This CDR3 has 18 amino acids. From germline, CDR1 is MGHRA and CDR2 YSYEKL. Trimming removed 0 bases from V and 4 bases from J; junction bases left unmatched: 10. The CDR3 region is CASSQDRLAGLTYNEQFF. The CDR3 nucleotides read TGCGCCAGCAGCCAAGATCGGCTAGCGGGACTAACTTACAATGAGCAGTTCTTC.

Many counts were recorded for this clonotype. J is TRBJ2-3 and V is TRBV20-1; TRBD2 aligns across 7 bases. Germline V gene sequence: CDR1 DFQATT, CDR2 SNEGSKA (reference sequence). There are 13 residues in the CDR3. The J segment lost 6 bases and the V segment lost 7 bases, leaving 10 bases of the junction unmatched. The CDR3 DNA reads as TGCAGTGTTCGGGAGGAGCTTTTGGATACGCAGTATTTT. It specifies CSVREELLDTQYF.

This clonotype was recorded many times. This rearrangement joins TRBV28 to TRBJ1-5, with TRBD1 matching over 7 bases. The CDR3 length is 15 residues. V lost 3 bases to trimming and J lost 2 bases; unmatched junction nucleotides: 4. Germline V gives CDR1 MDHEN, CDR2 SYDVKM. The CDR3 loop is CASSFSGQGNQPQHF. Written as DNA, the CDR3 is TGTGCCAGCAGTTTCTCTGGACAGGGCAATCAGCCCCAGCATTTT. The whole variable domain, remainder taken from reference TRBV28 and TRBJ1-5, is DVKVTQSSRYLVKRTGEKVFLECVQDMDHENMFWYRQDPGLGLRLIYFSYDVKMKEKGDIPEGYSVSREKKERFSLILESASTNQTSMYLCASSFSGQGNQPQHFGDGTRLSIL.

V usage is TRBV5-1 and J usage is TRBJ2-1; 9 positions agree with TRBD1. The CDR3 totals 16 residues. Germline V lookup: CDR1 SGHRS, CDR2 YFSETQ. Trimming removed 6 bases from V and 5 bases from J; junction bases left unmatched: 12. The CDR3 nucleotides are TGCGCCAGCATCCCCTTTACAGGGGGCTTTGACAATGAGCAGTTCTTC. Amino acid sequence: CASIPFTGGFDNEQFF.

This clonotype was counted a few times. V usage is TRBV28 and J usage is TRBJ2-1; D could derive from TRBD1 or TRBD2 (5 bases each). Trimming pared 6 bases from V and 4 bases from J, leaving 16 bases between. The germline V gene has CDR1 MDHEN and CDR2 SYDVKM. The CDR3 runs 15 residues. CDR3 DNA: TGTGCCAGCAGCCACGACGGGACCTTATACAATGAGCAGTTCTTC. Translating gives CASSHDGTLYNEQFF.

This clonotype was picked up many times. The V and J genes are TRBV5-1 and TRBJ1-2; no definite D call. CDR3 length: 13 residues. V was trimmed by 4 bases and J by 10 bases, leaving 17 bases between them. Looked up from germline, CDR1 is SGHRS and CDR2 is YFSETQ. The CDR3 protein is CASSRGDTMDYTF. In DNA, the CDR3 is TGCGCCAGCAGCCGAGGAGACACTATGGACTACACCTTC. Full variable domain (remainder filled in from reference TRBV5-1 and TRBJ1-2): KAGVTQTPRYLIKTRGQQVTLSCSPISGHRSVSWYQQTPGQGLQFLFEYFSETQRNKGNFPGRFSGRQFSNSRSEMNVSTLELGDSALYLCASSRGDTMDYTFGSGTRLTVV.